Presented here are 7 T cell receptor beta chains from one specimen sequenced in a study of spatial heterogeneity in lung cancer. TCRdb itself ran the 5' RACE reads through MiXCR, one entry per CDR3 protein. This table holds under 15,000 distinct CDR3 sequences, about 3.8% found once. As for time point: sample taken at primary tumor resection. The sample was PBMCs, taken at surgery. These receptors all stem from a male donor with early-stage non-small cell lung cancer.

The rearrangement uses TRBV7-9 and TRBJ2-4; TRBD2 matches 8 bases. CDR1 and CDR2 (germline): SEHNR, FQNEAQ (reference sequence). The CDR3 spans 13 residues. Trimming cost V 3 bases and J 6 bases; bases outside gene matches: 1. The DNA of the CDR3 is TGTGCCAGCAGCTTCCGGGGGGGAAACATTCAGTACTTC. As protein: CASSFRGGNIQYF. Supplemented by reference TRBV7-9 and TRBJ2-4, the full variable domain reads DTGVSQNPRHKITKRGQNVTFRCDPISEHNRLYWYRQTLGQGPEFLTYFQNEAQLEKSRLLSDRFSAERPKGSFSTLEIQRTEQGDSAMYLCASSFRGGNIQYFGAGTRLSVL.

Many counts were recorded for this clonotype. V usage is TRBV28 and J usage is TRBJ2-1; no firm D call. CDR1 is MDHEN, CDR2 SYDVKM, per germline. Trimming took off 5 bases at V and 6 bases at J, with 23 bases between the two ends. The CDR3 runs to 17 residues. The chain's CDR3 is CASSPPPDGYQGNEQFF. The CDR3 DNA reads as TGTGCCAGCAGTCCCCCCCCCGACGGGTATCAAGGCAATGAGCAGTTCTTC.

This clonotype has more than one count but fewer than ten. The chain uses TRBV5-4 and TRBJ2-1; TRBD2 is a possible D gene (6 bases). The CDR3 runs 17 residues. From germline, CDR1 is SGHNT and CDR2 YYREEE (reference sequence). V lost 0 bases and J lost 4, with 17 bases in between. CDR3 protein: CASSLGGGSIGYNEQFF. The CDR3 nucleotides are TGTGCCAGCAGCTTGGGTGGAGGGTCTATCGGGTACAATGAGCAGTTCTTC. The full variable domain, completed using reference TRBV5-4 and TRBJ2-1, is ETGVTQSPTHLIKTRGQQVTLRCSSQSGHNTVSWYQQALGQGPQFIFQYYREEENGRGNFPPRFSGLQFPNYSSELNVNALELDDSALYLCASSLGGGSIGYNEQFFGPGTRLTVL.

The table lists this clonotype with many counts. This CDR3 is CASSSGTGVDSDSPLHF. In DNA form, the CDR3 reads TGCGCCAGCAGCTCCGGGACAGGGGTTGATAGCGATTCACCCCTCCACTTT. This chain uses TRBV5-1 with TRBJ1-6, with TRBD1 matching 10 bases. From germline, CDR1 is SGHRS and CDR2 YFSETQ. This CDR3 has 17 amino acids. V shed 3 bases and J 8 bases; nucleotides not matched to a gene: 11.

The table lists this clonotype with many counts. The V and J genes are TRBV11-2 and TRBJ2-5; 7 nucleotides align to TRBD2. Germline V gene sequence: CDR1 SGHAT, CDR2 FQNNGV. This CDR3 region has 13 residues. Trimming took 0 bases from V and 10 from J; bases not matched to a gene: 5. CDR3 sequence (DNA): TGTGCCAGCAGCTTAGACGAGCGGGAACGCCAGTACTTC. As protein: CASSLDERERQYF. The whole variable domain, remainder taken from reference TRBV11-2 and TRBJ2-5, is EAGVAQSPRYKIIEKRQSVAFWCNPISGHATLYWYQQILGQGPKLLIQFQNNGVVDDSQLPKDRFSAERLKGVDSTLKIQPAKLEDSAVYLCASSLDERERQYFGPGTRLLVL.

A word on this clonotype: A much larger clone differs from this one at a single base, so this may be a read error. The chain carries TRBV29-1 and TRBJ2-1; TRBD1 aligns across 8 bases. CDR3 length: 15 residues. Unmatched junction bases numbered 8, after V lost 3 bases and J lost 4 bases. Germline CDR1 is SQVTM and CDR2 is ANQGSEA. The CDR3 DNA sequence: TGCAGCGTTGAGACCCAGGGGGCAATTTACAATGAGCAGTTCTTC. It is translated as CSVETQGAIYNEQFF.

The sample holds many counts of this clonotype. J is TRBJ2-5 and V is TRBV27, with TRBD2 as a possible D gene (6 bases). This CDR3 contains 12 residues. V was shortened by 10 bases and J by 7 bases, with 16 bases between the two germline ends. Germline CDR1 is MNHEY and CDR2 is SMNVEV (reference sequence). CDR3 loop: CAIKAGSGTQYF. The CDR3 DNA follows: TGTGCCATCAAGGCGGGGTCCGGGACCCAGTACTTC.